These 14 T cell receptor beta chains were all obtained from the same sample, sequenced in a study of PD-1 blockade in classical Hodgkin lymphoma. Only in-frame clones appear in the TCRdb table, and some are missing; sequencing was by immunoSEQ multiplex PCR. The data show thousands of clones, around 66% seen once. Exposure to brentuximab vedotin varied, and each patient had relapsed following autologous stem cell transplantation. The sequencing used peripheral blood mononuclear cells (PBMCs), collected at baseline. These receptors came from a human donor with classical Hodgkin lymphoma.

This chain links TRBV4-3 with TRBJ1-2, with unresolved D. Trimming pared 2 bases from V and 6 bases from J, leaving 13 bases between. Germline V gene sequence: CDR1 LGHNA, CDR2 YSLEER. This CDR3 has 14 residues. CDR3 sequence (DNA): TGCGCCAGCAGCCAAATTGGAGGAGTAGATGGCTACACCTTC. Translated, it gives CASSQIGGVDGYTF.

The V and J genes are TRBV5-1 and TRBJ2-5; 8 nucleotides line up with TRBD2. The V gene end was trimmed by 0 bases and the J gene end by 2 bases; junction bases not matched to a gene: 3. The CDR3 runs to 15 residues. Germline-derived CDR1 and CDR2 are SGHRS and YFSETQ. The CDR3 region has the DNA TGCGCCAGCAGCTTGGCCGGGACTAGTCAAGAGACCCAGTACTTC. Translation: CASSLAGTSQETQYF.

This clone was seen a handful of times. V is TRBV21-1 and J is TRBJ2-2; TRBD1, the D gene given by the table, was not confirmed from the DNA. TRBV21-1 is listed as a pseudogene. This CDR3 is 16 amino acids long. The CDR3 spells CASSTWTGARTGELFF. Here the CDR3 DNA reads TGTGCCAGCAGCACCTGGACAGGGGCTCGCACCGGGGAGCTGTTTTTT.

Sample share makes this clone medium-sized. This rearrangement joins TRBV28 to TRBJ1-1, with D unclear. Trimming pared 7 bases from V and 5 bases from J, leaving 17 bases between. The germline V gene has CDR1 MDHEN and CDR2 SYDVKM. CDR3 length: 14 amino acids. CDR3 loop: CASTRHPAGTEAFF. As DNA, the CDR3 is TGTGCCAGCACGAGACACCCCGCGGGGACTGAAGCTTTCTTT.

The chain recombines TRBV27 with TRBJ2-2; D possibly corresponds to TRBD2 (6 bases). The CDR3 totals 18 residues. Looked up from germline, CDR1 is MNHEY and CDR2 is SMNVEV (reference sequence). V shed 2 bases and J shed 6 bases, with 22 bases lying between them. DNA for the CDR3: TGTGCCAGCAGTTTACTGACCCCGGGCGCCGGGAGTTCCGGGGAGCTGTTTTTT. Amino acids: CASSLLTPGAGSSGELFF.

V is TRBV4-2 and J is TRBJ2-1; 11 bases fit TRBD2. This CDR3 is built from 18 residues. The trim removed 0 bases at V and 4 bases at J, leaving 8 bases unmatched. Germline CDR1 is LGHNA and CDR2 is YNFKEQ. As DNA, the CDR3 is TGTGCCAGCAGCCAAGAACTAGCGGGAGCATGGGTTTACAATGAGCAGTTCTTC. Translating it yields CASSQELAGAWVYNEQFF.

The CDR3 reads CASSLDLNTGELFF. Written as DNA, the CDR3 is TGTGCCAGCAGCTTAGACTTGAACACCGGGGAGCTGTTTTTT. The chain is built from TRBV11-1 and TRBJ2-2, with D unclear. V lost 1 base, J lost 1 base, and 4 bases lay in between. The CDR3 extends over 14 amino acids. Germline V gene data show CDR1 as SGHAT and CDR2 as FQDESV (reference sequence).

The chain recombines TRBV27 with TRBJ2-6, with a weak D call TRBD1 (5 bases). Trimming stripped 7 bases from V and 0 bases from J, with 19 bases between. The CDR3 totals 18 residues. Per the germline V gene, CDR1 is MNHEY and CDR2 is SMNVEV (reference sequence). The CDR3 region has the DNA TGTGCCAGCAAAGGAAGGGGCAGGGCTAGCTCTGGGGCCAACGTCCTGACTTTC. Protein: CASKGRGRASSGANVLTF.

The genes are TRBV29-1 and TRBJ2-5, with 10 nucleotides matching TRBD2. The trim removed 6 bases at V and 5 bases at J, leaving 12 bases unmatched. The germline gives CDR1 SQVTM, CDR2 ANQGSEA. The CDR3 has 15 amino acids. CDR3 nucleotide sequence: TGCAGCGTCGAATGGCTAGCGGGAGTAGTGGAGACCCAGTACTTC. As protein: CSVEWLAGVVETQYF.

This clone came up once. A read error may explain this, as a much larger clone is one base away. Other DNA sequences within the sample encode an identical CDR3. This sequence joins TRBV19 and TRBJ1-1; the D is unclear. In germline, CDR1 is LNHDA, CDR2 SQIVND (reference sequence). CDR3 length equals 12 residues. CDR3 residues: CASSIAHTEAFF. The DNA for the CDR3 is TGTGCTAGTAGTATTGCGCACACTGAAGCTTTCTTT.

The DNA of the CDR3 is TGTGCCAGCAGCCCACGCACGGGGGCCAACGTCCTGACTTTC. Amino acid sequence: CASSPRTGANVLTF. V and J are TRBV7-9 and TRBJ2-6; no firm D call. The germline CDR1 and CDR2 sequences are SEHNR and FQNEAQ (reference sequence). V lost 5 bases and J lost 4, with 9 bases in between. This CDR3 spans 14 amino acids.

V is TRBV30 and J is TRBJ2-7; D uncertain. The CDR3 loop spans 15 amino acids. Germline CDR1 and CDR2: GTSNPN and SVGIG (reference sequence). The V end was cut by 3 bases, the J end by 3 bases, with 18 bases between. CDR3: CAWSAQRILLYEQYF. The CDR3 bases are TGTGCCTGGAGCGCTCAAAGGATTCTACTCTACGAGCAGTACTTC.

This clone is termed medium-sized. The rearrangement uses TRBV30 and TRBJ1-2; D is uncertain. V lost 3 bases and J 7 bases, leaving 15 bases between the germline ends. Per the germline V gene, CDR1 is GTSNPN and CDR2 is SVGIG (reference sequence). The CDR3 loop spans 13 amino acids. CDR3 DNA: TGTGCCTGGAGCCCGGGCCCCGAAGGTGGCTACACCTTC. Amino acids: CAWSPGPEGGYTF.

The V and J genes are TRBV6-5 and TRBJ2-7; D is uncertain. Trimming took 0 bases from V and 3 from J, leaving 6 bases between them. CDR3 length: 13 amino acids. In germline, CDR1 is MNHEY, CDR2 SVGAGI. The CDR3 loop is CASSYSHDYEQYF. CDR3 DNA sequence: TGTGCCAGCAGTTACTCGCATGACTACGAGCAGTACTTC.